This T cell receptor beta chain comes out of a study of blood T cell repertoires in COVID-19. Across the whole study: The United States, Italy and Spain provided the acute and convalescent COVID-19 samples. Sources were T cells, B-cell-depleted T cells, or PBMCs; the material itself was cDNA or gDNA.

Germline lookup yields CDR1 SGHRS and CDR2 YFSETQ. The junction had 9 bases not matched to a gene; V was cut back by 0 bases and J by 0 bases. The CDR3 runs 18 residues. Per the original data handling: Cell counts per sample came from amplifying reference gene primers. Some clones are missing from TCRdb's copy, which holds only in-frame ones; the method was immunoSEQ multiplex PCR. The V and J calls and clone size were taken over from that table, and D and trimming were inferred from the DNA. The data show about 140,000 clones, with 70% to 80% seen just once and approximately 5% held by the top ten. This clone was picked up many times.

This sequence originates from a woman aged 80 or over with active or convalescent COVID-19. The rearrangement uses TRBV5-1 and TRBJ2-7; 10 bases match TRBD2. The sequenced sample consisted of peripheral blood. Here the CDR3 reads CASSLETSGARSSYEQYF. CDR3 in DNA: TGCGCCAGCAGCTTGGAAACTAGCGGGGCTAGAAGCTCCTACGAGCAGTACTTC.